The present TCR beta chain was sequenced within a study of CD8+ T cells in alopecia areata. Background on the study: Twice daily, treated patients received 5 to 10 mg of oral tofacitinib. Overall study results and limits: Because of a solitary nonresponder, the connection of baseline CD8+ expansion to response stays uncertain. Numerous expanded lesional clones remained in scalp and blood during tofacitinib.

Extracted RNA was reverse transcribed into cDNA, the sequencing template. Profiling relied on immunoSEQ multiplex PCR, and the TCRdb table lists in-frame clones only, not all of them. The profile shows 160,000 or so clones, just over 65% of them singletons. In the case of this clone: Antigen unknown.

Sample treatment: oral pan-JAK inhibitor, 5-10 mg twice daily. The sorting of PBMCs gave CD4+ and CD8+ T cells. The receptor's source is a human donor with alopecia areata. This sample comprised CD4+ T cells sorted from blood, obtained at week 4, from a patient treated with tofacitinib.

The CDR3 here is CASSPQPLADYEQYF. Written as DNA, the CDR3 is TGTGCCAGCAGTCCTCAGCCCCTCGCGGACTACGAGCAGTACTTC. The gene calls are TRBV9 and TRBJ2-7; no reliable D call. Germline V gene lookup returns CDR1 SGDLS and CDR2 YYNGEE. Trimming pared 5 bases from V and 3 bases from J, leaving 18 bases between. The CDR3 consists of 15 residues.